The 13 T cell receptor beta chains below come from one sample, sequenced in a study of glioma-infiltrating T cells (dated by TCRdb to about 2016). The run used an Illumina MiSeq. TCR alpha and beta CDR3 regions were amplified with the iRepertoire nested amplicon-rescue multiplex PCR (arm-PCR) platform from RNA. TCRdb reprocessing: public reads trimmed at Q25 with fastp, clones called with MiXCR, in-frame beta chains kept. Merged by CDR3 protein, the rows form single entries marked with the most common genes and DNA. This sample gives around 180,000 distinct CDR3 sequences in total; about 47% of them show up just once. Jointly, the top ten make up around 4.9% of the sample. Sequenced input: glioma tissue, nonneoplastic brain tissue, or PBMCs (not recorded which). The source is a human donor with low-grade glioma or glioblastoma, undergoing nonglioma brain surgery, or in good health (not recorded which).

This clonotype appeared many times. This chain joins TRBV20-1 and TRBJ2-1; D possibly uses TRBD1 or TRBD2 (6 bases each). The germline V and J ends were trimmed by 0 bases and 8 bases, with 23 bases remaining between them. Germline CDR1 DFQATT, CDR2 SNEGSKA (reference sequence). The CDR3 has 17 amino acids. The CDR3, as DNA: TGCAGTGCTAGAGACCTGAGGGGGGAACACCCCGCTGATGAGCAGTTCTTC. Residues: CSARDLRGEHPADEQFF.

With respect to this clonotype: A much larger clone differs from this one at a single base, so this may be a read error. This chain connects TRBV9 to TRBJ2-1; D not resolved. The length of the CDR3 is 15 residues. V was clipped by 4 bases and J by 0 bases, with 11 bases between them. Germline V gene lookup returns CDR1 SGDLS and CDR2 YYNGEE. The CDR3 DNA is TGTGCCAGCAGCTCCTGCGGTAGCTCCTACAATGAGCAGTTCTTC. It specifies CASSSCGSSYNEQFF. The entire variable domain, with the rest obtained from reference TRBV9 and TRBJ2-1, is as follows: DSGVTQTPKHLITATGQRVTLRCSPRSGDLSVYWYQQSLDQGLQFLIQYYNGEERAKGNILERFSAQQFPDLHSELNLSSLELGDSALYFCASSSCGSSYNEQFFGPGTRLTVL.

The genes are TRBV27 and TRBJ2-5; D call uncertain. The germline V gene encodes CDR1 MNHEY and CDR2 SMNVEV (reference sequence). V was clipped by 2 bases and J by 4 bases, with 17 bases between them. The CDR3 contains 16 residues. CDR3 amino acids: CASSLDGSRARETQYF. CDR3 DNA sequence: TGTGCCAGCAGTTTAGATGGTAGTCGGGCACGAGAGACCCAGTACTTC.

This clonotype was observed at least ten times. The chain has TRBV20-1 and TRBJ2-5; the D is unclear. CDR3 length equals 12 residues. V was pared by 5 bases and J by 4 bases, with 11 bases between. Germline V CDR1 and CDR2: DFQATT, SNEGSKA (reference sequence). The CDR3 sequence is CSAEGVRETQYF. The CDR3 coding sequence is TGCAGTGCTGAAGGTGTCCGAGAGACCCAGTACTTC.

J is TRBJ2-2 and V is TRBV7-2; D remains ambiguous. This CDR3 is 16 amino acids long. V gave up 5 bases and J gave up 3 bases, with 16 bases separating them. Germline lookup yields CDR1 SGHTA and CDR2 FQGNSA. This CDR3 is CASSPCPGLDTGELFF. CDR3 coding DNA: TGTGCCAGCAGCCCCTGTCCCGGGTTGGACACCGGGGAGCTGTTTTTT.

A note on this clonotype: A clone one base away is much larger, so this may be a read error. The rearrangement links TRBV20-1 to TRBJ2-5; D not certain. Germline-derived CDR1 and CDR2 are DFQATT and SNEGSKA (reference sequence). The CDR3 covers 14 residues. This CDR3 reads CSDRDRVGQETQYF. The CDR3 DNA reads as TGCAGTGATAGAGATCGGGTGGGCCAAGAGACCCAGTACTTC.

V gene TRBV5-6 combines with J gene TRBJ1-1; D gene unclear. Per the germline V gene, CDR1 is SGHDT and CDR2 is YYEEEE. This CDR3 is 15 amino acids long. V lost 3 bases, J lost 1 base, and 13 bases lay in between. CDR3 bases: TGTGCCAGCAGCTCAGTGAATACGGGGAACACTGAAGCTTTCTTT. It yields the protein CASSSVNTGNTEAFF. Together with reference TRBV5-6 and TRBJ1-1, the CDR3 gives the full variable domain: DAGVTQSPTHLIKTRGQQVTLRCSPKSGHDTVSWYQQALGQGPQFIFQYYEEEERQRGNFPDRFSGHQFPNYSSELNVNALLLGDSALYLCASSSVNTGNTEAFFGQGTRLTVV.

This clonotype was observed a few times. A read error is possible here, since a much larger clone lies one base away. The rearrangement uses TRBV28 and TRBJ1-1; D is possibly TRBD1 (5 bases). CDR1 MDHEN and CDR2 SYDVKM come from the germline V gene. V lost 9 bases and J lost 8, with 13 bases in between. The CDR3 runs to 11 residues. CDR3 residues: CASLGGDEAFF. CDR3 bases: TGTGCCAGTTTGGGGGGGGACGAAGCTTTCTTT.

About this clonotype: Possible read error: a much larger clone is one base away. The V and J genes are TRBV6-5 and TRBJ2-2; D call uncertain. Germline V gene sequence: CDR1 MNHEY, CDR2 SVGAGI. The V end was cut by 7 bases, the J end by 6 bases, with 6 bases between. The CDR3 runs 11 residues. The CDR3: CASNLSGELFF. CDR3 sequence (DNA): TGTGCCAGCAATTTATCCGGGGAGCTGTTTTTT.

This clonotype has a handful of counts. This clone may be a read error of a much larger clone one base away. The chain uses TRBV4-1 and TRBJ2-3; 8 positions match TRBD1. CDR1 MGHRA and CDR2 YSYEKL come from the germline V gene. The junction had 2 bases not matched to a gene; V was cut back by 4 bases and J by 5 bases. The CDR3 is made up of 13 amino acids. The CDR3 loop reads CASSRTGKDTQYF. In DNA form, the CDR3 reads TGCGCCAGCAGCCGGACAGGGAAAGATACGCAGTATTTT.

In regard to this clonotype: It may be a read error: a sequence one base away is much more abundant. The rearrangement links TRBV7-8 to TRBJ2-2; no firm D call. CDR1 and CDR2 (germline): SGHVS, FQNEAQ. The CDR3 consists of 15 residues. The CDR3 reads CTSSPTAGYTGELFF. The CDR3 DNA sequence: TGTACCAGCAGCCCCACCGCTGGTTATACCGGGGAGCTGTTTTTT.

The chain is built from TRBV2 and TRBJ2-4; a weak D match, TRBD1 (7 bases). This CDR3 is built from 18 residues. Germline V gives CDR1 SNHLY, CDR2 FYNNEI. V dropped 7 bases and J dropped 2 bases, with 24 bases sitting between them. The CDR3 protein is CASNDPTEQGGPKNIQYF. CDR3 nucleotides: TGTGCCAGCAACGACCCCACGGAGCAGGGGGGTCCCAAAAACATTCAGTACTTC. Based on the CDR3 plus reference TRBV2 and TRBJ2-4, the full variable domain is EPEVTQTPSHQVTQMGQEVILRCVPISNHLYFYWYRQILGQKVEFLVSFYNNEISEKSEIFDDQFSVERPDGSNFTLKIRSTKLEDSAMYFCASNDPTEQGGPKNIQYFGAGTRLSVL.

The V call is TRBV5-1, the J call TRBJ2-1, with 8 nucleotides matching TRBD2. CDR3 size: 16 residues. The trim removed 1 base at V and 5 bases at J, leaving 8 bases unmatched. CDR1 is SGHRS, CDR2 YFSETQ, per germline. CDR3 coding DNA: TGCGCCAGCAGCTTGTCCCAGCGGGAGATCGACAATGAGCAGTTCTTC. This gives the protein CASSLSQREIDNEQFF.